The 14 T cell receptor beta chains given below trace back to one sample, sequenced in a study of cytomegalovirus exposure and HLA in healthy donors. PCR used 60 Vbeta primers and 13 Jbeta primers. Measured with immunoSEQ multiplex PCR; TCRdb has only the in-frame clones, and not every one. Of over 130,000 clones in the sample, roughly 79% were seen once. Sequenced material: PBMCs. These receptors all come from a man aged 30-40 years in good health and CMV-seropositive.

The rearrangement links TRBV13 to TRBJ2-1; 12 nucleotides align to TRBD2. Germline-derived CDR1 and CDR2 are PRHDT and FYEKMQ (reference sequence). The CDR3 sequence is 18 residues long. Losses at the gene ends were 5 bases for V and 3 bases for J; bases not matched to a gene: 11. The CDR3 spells CASSVSTSGSWLYNEQFF. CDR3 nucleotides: TGTGCCAGCAGCGTATCGACTAGCGGGAGTTGGCTCTACAATGAGCAGTTCTTC. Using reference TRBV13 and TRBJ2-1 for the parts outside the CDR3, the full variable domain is AAGVIQSPRHLIKEKRETATLKCYPIPRHDTVYWYQQGPGQDPQFLISFYEKMQSDKGSIPDRFSAQQFSDYHSELNMSSLELGDSALYFCASSVSTSGSWLYNEQFFGPGTRLTVL.

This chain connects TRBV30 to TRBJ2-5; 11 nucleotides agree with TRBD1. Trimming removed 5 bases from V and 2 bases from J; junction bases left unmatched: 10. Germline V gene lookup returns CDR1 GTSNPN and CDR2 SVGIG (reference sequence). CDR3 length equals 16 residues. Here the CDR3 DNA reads TGTGCCTGGGGCCGATCCCGGGACAGGGGGCAAGAGACCCAGTACTTC. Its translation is CAWGRSRDRGQETQYF.

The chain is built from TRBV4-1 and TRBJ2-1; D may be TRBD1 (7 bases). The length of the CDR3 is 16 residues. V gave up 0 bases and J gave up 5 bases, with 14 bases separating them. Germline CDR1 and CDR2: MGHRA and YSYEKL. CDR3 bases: TGCGCCAGCAGCCAAGAATGGGCGGGGACAGACAATGAGCAGTTCTTC. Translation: CASSQEWAGTDNEQFF.

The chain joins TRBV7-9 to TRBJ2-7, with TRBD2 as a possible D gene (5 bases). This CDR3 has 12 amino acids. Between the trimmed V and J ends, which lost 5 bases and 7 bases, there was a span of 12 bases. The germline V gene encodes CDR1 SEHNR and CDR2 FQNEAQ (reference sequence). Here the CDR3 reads CASSRMPGEQYF. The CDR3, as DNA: TGTGCCAGCAGCAGGATGCCGGGGGAGCAGTACTTC.

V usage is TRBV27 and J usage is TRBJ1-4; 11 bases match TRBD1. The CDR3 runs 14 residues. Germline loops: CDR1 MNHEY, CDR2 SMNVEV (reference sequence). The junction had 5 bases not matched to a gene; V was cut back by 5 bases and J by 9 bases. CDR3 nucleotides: TGTGCCAGCAGTGGACAGGGGGCGGCAAAAAAACTGTTTTTT. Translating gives CASSGQGAAKKLFF.

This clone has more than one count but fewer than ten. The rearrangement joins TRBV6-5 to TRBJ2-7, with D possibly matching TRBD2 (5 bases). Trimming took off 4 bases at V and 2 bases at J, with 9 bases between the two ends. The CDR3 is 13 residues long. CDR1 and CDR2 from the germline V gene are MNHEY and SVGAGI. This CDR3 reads CASSSTGTYEQYF. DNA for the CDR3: TGTGCCAGCAGTTCGACGGGGACCTACGAGCAGTACTTC.

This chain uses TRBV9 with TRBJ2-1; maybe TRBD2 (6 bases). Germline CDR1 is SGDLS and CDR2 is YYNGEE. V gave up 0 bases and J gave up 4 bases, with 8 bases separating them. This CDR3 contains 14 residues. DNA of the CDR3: TGTGCCAGCAGCGTAGGGGACTTTTACAATGAGCAGTTCTTC. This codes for CASSVGDFYNEQFF.

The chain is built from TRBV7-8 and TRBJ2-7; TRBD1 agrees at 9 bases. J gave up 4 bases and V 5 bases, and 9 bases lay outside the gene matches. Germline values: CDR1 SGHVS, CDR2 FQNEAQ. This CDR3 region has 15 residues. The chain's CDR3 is CASSPGTGRLYEQYF. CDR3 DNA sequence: TGTGCCAGCAGCCCTGGGACAGGGAGGTTATACGAGCAGTACTTC.

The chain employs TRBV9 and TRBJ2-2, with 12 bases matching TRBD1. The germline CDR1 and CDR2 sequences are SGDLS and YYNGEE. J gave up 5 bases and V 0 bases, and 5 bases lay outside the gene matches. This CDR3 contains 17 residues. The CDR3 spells CASSVGVGQGATGELFF. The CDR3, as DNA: TGTGCCAGCAGCGTAGGTGTGGGACAGGGGGCTACCGGGGAGCTGTTTTTT.

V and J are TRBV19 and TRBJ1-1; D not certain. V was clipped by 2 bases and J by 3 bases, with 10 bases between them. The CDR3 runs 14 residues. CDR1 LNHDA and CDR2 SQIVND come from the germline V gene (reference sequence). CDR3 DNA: TGTGCCAGTAGTATATTAAACTCATACACTGAAGCTTTCTTT. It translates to CASSILNSYTEAFF.

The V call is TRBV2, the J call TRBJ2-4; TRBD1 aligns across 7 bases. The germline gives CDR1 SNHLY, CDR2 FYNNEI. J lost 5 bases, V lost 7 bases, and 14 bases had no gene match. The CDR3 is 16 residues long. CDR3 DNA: TGTGCCAGCATGCCGGGGATGCCAGGGGGTGAAAACATTCAGTACTTC. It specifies CASMPGMPGGENIQYF.

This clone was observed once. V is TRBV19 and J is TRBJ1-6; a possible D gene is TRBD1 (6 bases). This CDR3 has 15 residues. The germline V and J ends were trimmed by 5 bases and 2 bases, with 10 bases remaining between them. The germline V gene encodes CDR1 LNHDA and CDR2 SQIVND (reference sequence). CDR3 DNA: TGTGCCAGTAGTCCAGGGGCAACCTATAATTCACCCCTCCACTTT. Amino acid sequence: CASSPGATYNSPLHF.

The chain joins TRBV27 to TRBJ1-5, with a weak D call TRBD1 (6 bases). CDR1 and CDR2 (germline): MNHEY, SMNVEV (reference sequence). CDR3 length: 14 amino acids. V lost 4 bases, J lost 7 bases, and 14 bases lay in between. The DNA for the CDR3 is TGTGCCAGCAGTTCGACAGGAGAAGAACAGCCCCAGCATTTT. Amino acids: CASSSTGEEQPQHF.

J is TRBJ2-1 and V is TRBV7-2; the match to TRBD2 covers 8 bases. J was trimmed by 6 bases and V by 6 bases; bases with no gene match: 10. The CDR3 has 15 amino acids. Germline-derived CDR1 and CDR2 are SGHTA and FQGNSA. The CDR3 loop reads CASSSDGTRFNEQFF. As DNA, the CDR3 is TGTGCCAGCAGTTCAGACGGGACTAGGTTCAATGAGCAGTTCTTC.